Listed here are 26 T cell receptor beta chains from one sample, sequenced in a study of blood T cell repertoires in COVID-19. Clones were sequenced by immunoSEQ multiplex PCR, and TCRdb holds only the in-frame ones, with some missing. The table includes under 250,000 clones, more than 75% detected once. Material: peripheral blood. The origin of the receptors is an elderly man with acute or convalescent COVID-19.

The chain joins TRBV28 to TRBJ2-1; 10 bases line up with TRBD1. Germline CDR1 and CDR2: MDHEN and SYDVKM. This CDR3 has 13 amino acids. Trimming removed 5 bases from V and 10 bases from J; junction bases left unmatched: 5. CDR3 nucleotides: TGTGCCAGCAGTGTGGGACAGGGGTACGAGCAGTTCTTC. Protein sequence: CASSVGQGYEQFF. The complete variable domain, with remaining parts taken from reference TRBV28 and TRBJ2-1, reads DVKVTQSSRYLVKRTGEKVFLECVQDMDHENMFWYRQDPGLGLRLIYFSYDVKMKEKGDIPEGYSVSREKKERFSLILESASTNQTSMYLCASSVGQGYEQFFGPGTRLTVL.

The V gene is TRBV5-4, the J gene TRBJ2-1; TRBD2 agrees at 8 bases. Trimming cost V 2 bases and J 5 bases; bases outside gene matches: 6. The CDR3 covers 15 residues. Germline lookup yields CDR1 SGHNT and CDR2 YYREEE (reference sequence). The CDR3 is CASSFKTSAHNEQFF. In DNA, the CDR3 is TGTGCCAGCAGCTTCAAGACTAGCGCCCACAATGAGCAGTTCTTC.

This rearrangement joins TRBV2 to TRBJ1-1; possibly TRBD1 for D (5 bases). The CDR3 is 15 amino acids. Trimming left V 3 bases short and J 1 base short, with 12 bases between. Germline-derived CDR1 and CDR2 are SNHLY and FYNNEI. In DNA, the CDR3 is TGTGCCAGCAGTGATAGGACATCCCGGAACACTGAAGCTTTCTTT. Translation gives CASSDRTSRNTEAFF.

The chain joins TRBV11-3 to TRBJ2-1; D is possibly TRBD2 (6 bases). V was pared by 6 bases and J by 5 bases, with 17 bases between. Looked up from germline, CDR1 is SGHNT and CDR2 is YENEEA. This CDR3 has 15 residues. CDR3 loop: CASSPTSLRDNEQFF. The CDR3 bases are TGTGCCAGCAGTCCAACTAGCCTCCGGGACAATGAGCAGTTCTTC.

CDR3 region: CASTQGRDRHSNQPQHF. CDR3 nucleotides: TGTGCCAGCACCCAAGGCCGGGACAGACATAGCAATCAGCCCCAGCATTTT. The chain joins TRBV27 to TRBJ1-5; 7 bases map to TRBD1. The CDR3 runs to 17 residues. CDR1 is MNHEY, CDR2 SMNVEV, per germline (reference sequence). J gave up 0 bases and V 7 bases, and 12 bases lay outside the gene matches.

This sequence joins TRBV6-5 and TRBJ1-6; 9 positions match TRBD1. Germline CDR1 reads MNHEY; CDR2 reads SVGAGI. CDR3 length equals 15 residues. Trimming cost V 4 bases and J 8 bases; bases outside gene matches: 6. The CDR3 nucleotides are TGTGCCAGCAGTTTCCCGGGACAGGGAGATTCACCCCTCCACTTT. This codes for CASSFPGQGDSPLHF.

The J gene is TRBJ2-1, the V gene TRBV6-5; the match to TRBD1 covers 11 bases. Germline loops: CDR1 MNHEY, CDR2 SVGAGI. Losses at the gene ends were 4 bases for V and 8 bases for J; bases not matched to a gene: 10. CDR3 length equals 16 residues. Written as DNA, the CDR3 is TGTGCCAGCAGTTCCGTCCGGGACAGGGGGTCACATGAGCAGTTCTTC. Its protein is CASSSVRDRGSHEQFF.

The rearrangement links TRBV6-5 to TRBJ2-7; 9 bases align to TRBD2. The CDR3 is 14 residues long. V gave up 6 bases and J gave up 7 bases; unmatched junction bases: 10. Per the germline V gene, CDR1 is MNHEY and CDR2 is SVGAGI. The CDR3 here is CASSSWTSAREQYF. For the CDR3, the DNA is TGTGCCAGCAGCTCCTGGACTAGCGCTAGGGAGCAGTACTTC.

This chain uses TRBV21-1 with TRBJ1-2. TRBV21-1 is designated a pseudogene. This CDR3 region has 17 residues. Written as DNA, the CDR3 is TGTGCCAGCAGCAAAAGGAGGGGCGAGTCGGGAGACTATGGCTACACCTTC. It codes for CASSKRRGESGDYGYTF.

The chain carries TRBV5-1 and TRBJ1-1; no definite D call. The V gene's germline CDR1 is SGHRS and CDR2 YFSETQ. V lost 4 bases and J lost 2, with 9 bases in between. CDR3 length equals 13 residues. The CDR3 region has the DNA TGCGCCAGCAGCCCGGTCGTCAACACTGAAGCTTTCTTT. It specifies CASSPVVNTEAFF.

The gene calls are TRBV29-1 and TRBJ1-1, with D maybe TRBD1 (6 bases). CDR3 length: 13 amino acids. Germline loops: CDR1 SQVTM, CDR2 ANQGSEA. V dropped 5 bases and J dropped 1 base, with 11 bases sitting between them. CDR3 in DNA: TGCAGCGTTTCCAGGGGCGGGAACACTGAAGCTTTCTTT. Translation gives CSVSRGGNTEAFF.

The rearrangement uses TRBV7-2 and TRBJ2-7; TRBD1 might be the D (5 bases). Between the trimmed V and J ends, which lost 4 bases and 4 bases, there was a span of 8 bases. This CDR3 region has 12 residues. Per the germline V gene, CDR1 is SGHTA and CDR2 is FQGNSA. The CDR3: CASSSQGYEQYF. Written as DNA, the CDR3 is TGTGCCAGCAGCTCCCAGGGATACGAGCAGTACTTC.

The CDR3: CASSQTCLADYNEQFF. The CDR3 DNA is TGCGCCAGCAGTCAAACATGCCTAGCGGACTACAATGAGCAGTTCTTC. The V call is TRBV23-1, the J call TRBJ2-1; 7 positions agree with TRBD2. TRBV23-1 is recorded as an ORF, its role being uncertain. The junction had 7 bases not matched to a gene; V was cut back by 2 bases and J by 3 bases. The CDR3 totals 16 residues.

The chain couples TRBV5-1 to TRBJ2-7; tentative D call: TRBD1 (6 bases). Trimming stripped 1 base from V and 6 bases from J, with 11 bases between. Germline V gene sequence: CDR1 SGHRS, CDR2 YFSETQ. The CDR3 has 13 residues. The CDR3 DNA reads as TGCGCCAGCAGCTTGACAGGGTCGGCCGAGCAGTACTTC. This gives the protein CASSLTGSAEQYF.

The genes are TRBV28 and TRBJ1-1; maybe TRBD1 (5 bases). This CDR3 is built from 16 residues. Trimming shortened V by 5 bases and J by 3 bases, and 19 bases separated the two germline ends. The germline gives CDR1 MDHEN, CDR2 SYDVKM. CDR3 sequence reads: CASSPSNGGWDTEAFF. The CDR3, as DNA: TGTGCCAGCAGTCCTTCGAACGGGGGATGGGACACTGAAGCTTTCTTT.

This chain links TRBV27 with TRBJ1-4, with 9 bases fitting TRBD1. The J segment lost 7 bases and the V segment lost 6 bases, leaving 9 bases of the junction unmatched. In germline, CDR1 is MNHEY, CDR2 SMNVEV (reference sequence). The CDR3 sequence is 15 residues long. The CDR3 DNA sequence: TGTGCCAGCAGCCACCTGGACAGGGGAGGTGAAAAACTGTTTTTT. This translates into CASSHLDRGGEKLFF.

This sequence joins TRBV2 and TRBJ1-5; D ambiguous. Trimming cost V 8 bases and J 0 bases, with 8 bases left between them. Per the germline V gene, CDR1 is SNHLY and CDR2 is FYNNEI. This CDR3 has 13 amino acids. The CDR3 spells CASCSDSNQPQHF. The CDR3 region has the DNA TGTGCCAGCTGTAGTGATAGCAATCAGCCCCAGCATTTT.

The DNA of the CDR3 is TGTGCCAGCAGTTACAGGGGCAGCACAGATACGCAGTATTTT. Protein product: CASSYRGSTDTQYF. The genes are TRBV6-5 and TRBJ2-3; the D gene is possibly TRBD1 (5 bases). The CDR3 length is 14 residues. Deletions cut 2 bases from V and 0 bases from J, with 6 bases between. Germline loops: CDR1 MNHEY, CDR2 SVGAGI.

V is TRBV5-1 and J is TRBJ1-2; 9 nucleotides line up with TRBD1. In germline, CDR1 is SGHRS, CDR2 YFSETQ. The V and J ends lost 4 bases and 6 bases, in that order; junction bases with no gene match: 7. This CDR3 has 14 amino acids. Written as DNA, the CDR3 is TGCGCCAGCAGCATACAGGGGGCGGTCGATGGCTACACCTTC. Protein: CASSIQGAVDGYTF.

The rearrangement joins TRBV5-1 to TRBJ2-3; TRBD2 aligns across 11 bases. J gave up 3 bases and V 2 bases, and 2 bases lay outside the gene matches. The CDR3 covers 15 residues. Looked up from germline, CDR1 is SGHRS and CDR2 is YFSETQ. CDR3 nucleotides: TGCGCCAGCAGCTTAAGGACTAGCGGGACAGATACGCAGTATTTT. Translated: CASSLRTSGTDTQYF. The variable domain in full, with the rest retrieved from reference TRBV5-1 and TRBJ2-3, is KAGVTQTPRYLIKTRGQQVTLSCSPISGHRSVSWYQQTPGQGLQFLFEYFSETQRNKGNFPGRFSGRQFSNSRSEMNVSTLELGDSALYLCASSLRTSGTDTQYFGPGTRLTVL.

This rearrangement joins TRBV9 to TRBJ1-3; 7 bases map to TRBD1. This CDR3 has 15 residues. Germline values: CDR1 SGDLS, CDR2 YYNGEE. The trim removed 3 bases at V and 0 bases at J, leaving 3 bases unmatched. CDR3 region: CASSATGASGNTIYF. The CDR3, as DNA: TGTGCCAGCAGCGCCACAGGGGCCTCTGGAAACACCATATATTTT.

J is TRBJ2-7 and V is TRBV23-1; the D gene is possibly TRBD2 (6 bases). TRBV23-1 is sorted into the ORF group, with uncertain function. Trimming removed 6 bases at V and 2 bases at J, with 26 bases between. The CDR3 loop spans 18 amino acids. The CDR3 reads CASSREMWNRTLPYEQYF. The CDR3 DNA reads TGCGCCAGCAGCCGGGAGATGTGGAACAGGACGCTCCCCTACGAGCAGTACTTC.

The rearrangement uses TRBV4-3 and TRBJ2-7; TRBD1 matches at 7 bases. V was clipped by 4 bases and J by 6 bases; unmatched bases: 6. The CDR3 runs to 13 residues. CDR1 and CDR2 from the germline V gene are LGHNA and YSLEER. The CDR3 DNA follows: TGCGCCAGCAGCCGAGACAGGGAAGGCGAGCAGTACTTC. Translation gives CASSRDREGEQYF.

The chain recombines TRBV28 with TRBJ1-2, with D possibly matching TRBD1 (5 bases). Germline V CDR1 and CDR2: MDHEN, SYDVKM. The CDR3 contains 14 residues. Trimming removed 5 bases at V and 0 bases at J, with 10 bases between. The DNA of the CDR3 is TGTGCCAGCAGTCCGGGGGGGTCTAACTATGGCTACACCTTC. It is translated as CASSPGGSNYGYTF.

This clone was seen only once. V usage is TRBV2 and J usage is TRBJ2-1; 10 bases agree with TRBD1. The CDR3 contains 15 residues. J lost 6 bases, V lost 6 bases, and 8 bases had no gene match. Germline V lookup: CDR1 SNHLY, CDR2 FYNNEI. This CDR3 reads CASSLGQGMGNEQFF. The CDR3 DNA follows: TGTGCCAGCAGCCTGGGACAGGGGATGGGCAATGAGCAGTTCTTC.

V usage is TRBV4-3 and J usage is TRBJ1-6; D unclear. Deletions cut 0 bases from V and 9 bases from J, with 9 bases between. CDR1 and CDR2 (germline): LGHNA, YSLEER. The CDR3 is made up of 14 amino acids. DNA for the CDR3: TGCGCCAGCAGCCAAGATGACGGGGTTTCACCCCTCCACTTT. Its translation: CASSQDDGVSPLHF.